Each of the 29 T cell receptor beta chains below was sequenced from the same sample in a study of blood T cell repertoires in COVID-19. Method: immunoSEQ multiplex PCR; TCRdb's copy keeps in-frame clones and lacks some. The sample has 390,000 or so clones, roughly 90% seen once. Material for sequencing was peripheral blood. The receptors shown here come from a woman in her thirties with COVID-19, enrolled during active disease.

The chain's CDR3 is CASSSILAGATDTQYF. The CDR3 DNA sequence: TGTGCCAGCAGCTCGATACTAGCGGGGGCCACAGATACGCAGTATTTT. The V gene is TRBV11-2, the J gene TRBJ2-3, with 11 bases fitting TRBD2. This CDR3 contains 16 residues. Germline values: CDR1 SGHAT, CDR2 FQNNGV. V lost 4 bases to trimming and J lost 2 bases; unmatched junction nucleotides: 5.

The V and J genes are TRBV14 and TRBJ1-6; D gene ambiguous. The CDR3 consists of 13 residues. Trimming cost V 4 bases and J 3 bases, with 4 bases left between them. The germline V gene has CDR1 SGHDN and CDR2 FVKESK. The CDR3, as DNA: TGTGCCAGCAGCCCTAACTATAATTCACCCCTCCACTTT. It yields the protein CASSPNYNSPLHF.

The chain is built from TRBV15 and TRBJ2-6, with TRBD1 identical over 7 bases. The CDR3 sequence is 16 residues long. J gave up 3 bases and V 8 bases, and 10 bases lay outside the gene matches. Germline loops: CDR1 LNHNV, CDR2 YYDKDF (reference sequence). In nucleotides, the CDR3 is TGTGCCACCTCCGCAAACAGGGGATTTGGGGCCAACGTCCTGACTTTC. Protein sequence: CATSANRGFGANVLTF.

J is TRBJ1-1 and V is TRBV6-5; 9 bases fit TRBD1. V shed 0 bases, J shed 6 bases, and the junction held 2 bases outside the gene matches. CDR3 length: 14 amino acids. Germline lookup yields CDR1 MNHEY and CDR2 SVGAGI. The CDR3 sequence is CASSYSGQGSEAFF. The CDR3 DNA sequence: TGTGCCAGCAGTTACTCCGGACAGGGGTCTGAAGCTTTCTTT.

This chain connects TRBV3-1 (or the pseudogene TRBV3-2) to TRBJ2-7, with 9 bases fitting TRBD2. V shed 8 bases, J shed 3 bases, and the junction held 5 bases outside the gene matches. The length of the CDR3 is 13 residues. Germline-derived CDR1 and CDR2 are LGHDT and YNNKEL (reference sequence). CDR3 DNA sequence: TGTGCCAGCGGAAAAGCGGGAGGCTACGAGCAGTACGTC. It translates to CASGKAGGYEQYV.

The rearrangement links TRBV7-8 to TRBJ2-7; TRBD1 matches at 10 bases. The V gene's germline CDR1 is SGHVS and CDR2 FQNEAQ. Trimming at V came to 5 bases and at J to 3 bases, leaving 22 bases not matched to a gene. The CDR3 covers 20 residues. CDR3 amino acids: CASSARALGQGFGTSYEQYF. The CDR3 DNA reads as TGTGCCAGCAGCGCACGCGCCTTGGGACAGGGGTTTGGGACTAGCTACGAGCAGTACTTC.

This clone was recorded only once. The genes are TRBV15 and TRBJ1-2; D possibly corresponds to TRBD1 (6 bases). Germline loops: CDR1 LNHNV, CDR2 YYDKDF (reference sequence). The CDR3 totals 13 residues. V lost 2 bases, J lost 6 bases, and 10 bases lay in between. CDR3 in amino acids: CATSRRGSDGYTF. In DNA, the CDR3 is TGTGCCACCAGCAGAAGGGGGTCTGATGGCTACACCTTC.

This clone was detected only a few times. This chain joins TRBV3-1 (or the pseudogene TRBV3-2) and TRBJ1-6, with D unresolved. This CDR3 has 16 amino acids. Trimming took 1 base from V and 0 from J, leaving 7 bases between them. Germline CDR1 reads LGHDT; CDR2 reads YNNKEL (reference sequence). The CDR3 spells CASSQVRSSYNSPLHF. The DNA for the CDR3 is TGTGCCAGCAGCCAAGTACGGAGCTCCTATAATTCACCCCTCCACTTT.

This clone was detected once. The chain combines TRBV2 with TRBJ1-6; 10 bases align to TRBD1. V lost 2 bases and J lost 7; bases outside the gene matches: 2. This CDR3 has 15 amino acids. Germline V gene sequence: CDR1 SNHLY, CDR2 FYNNEI. CDR3 sequence: CASSEMGQGNSPLHF. The CDR3 nucleotides are TGTGCCAGCAGTGAAATGGGACAGGGGAATTCACCCCTCCACTTT.

The chain has TRBV7-2 and TRBJ2-7, with 9 nucleotides matching TRBD1. The germline CDR1 and CDR2 sequences are SGHTA and FQGNSA. V lost 5 bases and J lost 5; bases outside the gene matches: 7. The CDR3 has 14 residues. The CDR3 loop reads CASSRRQGGDEQYF. In DNA, the CDR3 is TGTGCCAGCAGCCGCCGACAGGGGGGTGACGAGCAGTACTTC.

This chain links TRBV6-5 with TRBJ1-3; D remains unclear. Germline CDR1 MNHEY, CDR2 SVGAGI. The V and J ends lost 5 bases and 0 bases respectively, with 11 bases between them. This CDR3 spans 15 amino acids. The CDR3 reads CASSRTGSSGNTIYF. CDR3 coding DNA: TGTGCCAGCAGTCGGACGGGGTCCTCTGGAAACACCATATATTTT.

The gene calls are TRBV7-9 and TRBJ1-2; a weak D match, TRBD1 (6 bases). The germline V and J ends were trimmed by 5 bases and 4 bases, with 11 bases remaining between them. Germline loops: CDR1 SEHNR, CDR2 FQNEAQ (reference sequence). The CDR3 totals 13 residues. The CDR3 DNA is TGTGCCAGCAGCCGAACAGGGCCCTATGGCTACACCTTC. Amino acid sequence: CASSRTGPYGYTF.

CDR3 amino acids: CASSRDGGTDTQYF. DNA for the CDR3: TGTGCCAGCAGCCGAGACGGGGGGACAGATACGCAGTATTTT. The V gene is TRBV9, the J gene TRBJ2-3; 7 nucleotides align to TRBD2. Germline CDR1 and CDR2: SGDLS and YYNGEE. The CDR3 is 14 amino acids. The V gene end was trimmed by 4 bases and the J gene end by 3 bases; junction bases not matched to a gene: 5.

The chain uses TRBV15 and TRBJ2-6; 11 bases map to TRBD1. With 0 bases clipped from V and 2 bases from J, the junction kept 9 bases outside the gene matches. Germline values: CDR1 LNHNV, CDR2 YYDKDF (reference sequence). This CDR3 comprises 20 residues. This CDR3 reads CATSREGPRDRGAGANVLTF. The DNA of the CDR3 is TGTGCCACCAGCAGAGAGGGACCCCGGGACAGGGGGGCTGGGGCCAACGTCCTGACTTTC. The full variable domain, with the rest looked up from reference TRBV15 and TRBJ2-6, is DAMVIQNPRYQVTQFGKPVTLSCSQTLNHNVMYWYQQKSSQAPKLLFHYYDKDFNNEADTPDNFQSRRPNTSFCFLDIRSPGLGDTAMYLCATSREGPRDRGAGANVLTFGAGSRLTVL.

This rearrangement joins TRBV7-9 to TRBJ2-7, with unresolved D. This CDR3 contains 17 residues. Trimming shortened V by 5 bases and J by 0 bases, and 20 bases separated the two germline ends. Germline CDR1 and CDR2: SEHNR and FQNEAQ (reference sequence). CDR3 loop: CASSPGSAPLSSYEQYV. The CDR3 bases are TGTGCCAGCAGCCCTGGGTCAGCGCCCTTGAGCTCCTACGAGCAGTACGTC.

The chain employs TRBV2 and TRBJ1-4; TRBD1 is a possible D gene (5 bases). With 5 bases removed from V and 12 bases from J, the gap between germline ends came to 10 bases. This CDR3 has 11 amino acids. Germline CDR1 reads SNHLY; CDR2 reads FYNNEI. Written as DNA, the CDR3 is TGTGCCAGCAGTACAGGCGGGGAACTGTTTTTT. This encodes CASSTGGELFF. Complete variable domain (other parts from reference TRBV2 and TRBJ1-4): EPEVTQTPSHQVTQMGQEVILRCVPISNHLYFYWYRQILGQKVEFLVSFYNNEISEKSEIFDDQFSVERPDGSNFTLKIRSTKLEDSAMYFCASSTGGELFFGSGTQLSVL.

The V call is TRBV7-8, the J call TRBJ2-3, with 14 bases fitting TRBD2. Germline trimming cut 5 bases from V and 8 bases from J; bases unmatched to any gene: 9. This CDR3 contains 16 residues. Germline CDR1 reads SGHVS; CDR2 reads FQNEAQ. The CDR3 spells CASSPSRLAGGRTQYF. In nucleotides, the CDR3 is TGTGCCAGCAGCCCCTCTCGACTAGCGGGAGGGCGTACGCAGTATTTT.

This rearrangement joins TRBV5-1 to TRBJ2-1; 8 nucleotides match TRBD2. This CDR3 is built from 15 residues. From germline, CDR1 is SGHRS and CDR2 YFSETQ. J lost 6 bases, V lost 2 bases, and 7 bases had no gene match. In DNA, the CDR3 is TGCGCCAGCAGCTTCCTTGCGGGAGGTAGCAATGAGCAGTTCTTC. Protein sequence: CASSFLAGGSNEQFF.

The rearrangement uses TRBV11-3 and TRBJ2-1; a possible D gene is TRBD1 (6 bases). Between the trimmed V and J ends, which lost 1 base and 2 bases, there was a span of 12 bases. The CDR3 sequence is 16 residues long. Germline V gene sequence: CDR1 SGHNT, CDR2 YENEEA. The CDR3 is CASSLGRGFPYNEQFF. The CDR3 DNA reads TGTGCCAGCAGCTTAGGCAGGGGTTTTCCCTACAATGAGCAGTTCTTC.

V gene TRBV19 combines with J gene TRBJ2-1; 9 bases match TRBD2. After removal of 8 bases from V and 4 bases from J, the junction contained 3 bases not matched to a gene. This CDR3 spans 13 amino acids. From germline, CDR1 is LNHDA and CDR2 SQIVND (reference sequence). The CDR3 spells CASASGGYNEQFF. Written as DNA, the CDR3 is TGTGCCAGTGCCAGCGGGGGGTACAATGAGCAGTTCTTC.

The chain recombines TRBV5-1 with TRBJ2-7; no firm D call. Germline lookup yields CDR1 SGHRS and CDR2 YFSETQ. V lost 4 bases to trimming and J lost 0 bases, with 11 bases between them. CDR3 size: 14 residues. The CDR3: CASSPSTGSYEQYF. The CDR3 DNA sequence: TGCGCCAGCAGCCCCTCCACTGGCTCCTACGAGCAGTACTTC.

The gene calls are TRBV5-6 and TRBJ2-1; 11 nucleotides agree with TRBD2. The CDR3 has 16 residues. The junction had 4 bases not matched to a gene; V was cut back by 2 bases and J by 3 bases. Germline V lookup: CDR1 SGHDT, CDR2 YYEEEE. CDR3 region: CASSLTGTSGYNEQFF. CDR3 nucleotides: TGTGCCAGCAGCTTAACCGGGACTAGCGGCTACAATGAGCAGTTCTTC.

Comments on this clone: The junction shows a germline mismatch at one end, possibly a read error. J is TRBJ2-3 and V is TRBV7-7; 10 nucleotides align to TRBD2. Germline V gives CDR1 SSHAT, CDR2 FNYEAQ (reference sequence). The CDR3 runs to 15 residues. CDR3 coding DNA: TGTGCTAGCAGTTCACTAGCGGGGCCCACAGATACGCAGTATTTT. Translating gives CASSSLAGPTDTQYF.

The chain links TRBV6-5 to TRBJ2-7; perhaps TRBD2 as D (7 bases). V gave up 6 bases and J gave up 2 bases, with 14 bases separating them. This CDR3 is 14 amino acids long. The germline CDR1 and CDR2 sequences are MNHEY and SVGAGI. Here the CDR3 DNA reads TGTGCCAGCAGGGGAGGGGGTCGAACCTACGAGCAGTACTTC. It translates to CASRGGGRTYEQYF.

The rearrangement joins TRBV9 to TRBJ2-1; no clear D. V gave up 4 bases and J gave up 5 bases, with 16 bases separating them. CDR3 size: 15 residues. Germline CDR1 is SGDLS and CDR2 is YYNGEE. The CDR3 region has the DNA TGTGCCAGCAGCTCCGTGGCGGAGCTAGACAATGAGCAGTTCTTC. Encoded protein: CASSSVAELDNEQFF.

This chain joins TRBV4-3 and TRBJ2-3; a possible D gene is TRBD2 (5 bases). V was shortened by 0 bases and J by 8 bases, with 6 bases between the two germline ends. CDR3 size: 12 residues. The germline V gene encodes CDR1 LGHNA and CDR2 YSLEER. The CDR3 coding sequence is TGCGCCAGCAGCCAAGAACGGGGTACGCAGTATTTT. Amino acid sequence: CASSQERGTQYF.

This clone was recorded once. The rearrangement joins TRBV28 to TRBJ2-2; possibly TRBD2 for D (6 bases). The CDR3 is made up of 13 amino acids. Germline CDR1 MDHEN, CDR2 SYDVKM. V lost 7 bases and J 5 bases, leaving 11 bases between the germline ends. The CDR3 DNA follows: TGTGCCAGCACCCATGCGGGAACCGGGGAGCTGTTTTTT. Its protein is CASTHAGTGELFF.

This chain joins TRBV6-2 or TRBV6-3 and TRBJ2-7; TRBD2 might be the D (7 bases). The CDR3 covers 16 residues. Germline V gives CDR1 MNHEY, CDR2 SVGEGT. The V gene lost 4 bases and the J gene lost 1 base, with 17 bases spanning the gap. CDR3 sequence reads: CASSSRGGRRSYEQYV. CDR3 DNA sequence: TGTGCCAGCAGTTCCCGCGGGGGCAGACGATCCTACGAGCAGTACGTC.

This clone was counted only a few times. V usage is TRBV19 and J usage is TRBJ2-5, with D perhaps matching TRBD2 (5 bases). V was cut by 9 bases and J by 4 bases, with 12 bases left in between. There are 12 residues in the CDR3. CDR1 is LNHDA, CDR2 SQIVND, per germline (reference sequence). CDR3 region: CASPQGGETQYF. As DNA, the CDR3 is TGTGCCAGCCCCCAAGGAGGAGAGACCCAGTACTTC.